Included here is one T cell receptor beta chain sequence, with context. The sample is drawn from a study of blood T cell repertoires in COVID-19. The overall study: Nucleic acid was either cDNA or gDNA, and it came from T cells, B-cell-depleted T cells, or PBMCs.

The CDR3 contains 11 residues. Trimming removed 6 bases at V and 11 bases at J, with 11 bases between. Libraries were prepared by immunoSEQ multiplex PCR; TCRdb keeps only in-frame clonotypes and omits some of them. This sample has 150,000 to 200,000 clones, with roughly 89% found just once. The chain carries TRBV12-3 or TRBV12-4 and TRBJ2-1; no reliable D call. This receptor was identified in a woman in her 70s with COVID-19, enrolled during active disease. Specimen: peripheral blood. The CDR3 DNA reads as TGTGCCAGCAGCCTTAGTGACAAGCAGTTCTTC. This codes for CASSLSDKQFF.